This T cell receptor (beta chain) was observed in a study of human versus mouse CDR3 diversity and MHC coevolution. Cells were CD45RO-negative CD62L-positive naive CD4 T cells sorted from PBMCs. TCRdb's copy holds only in-frame clones and misses some; the assay was immunoSEQ multiplex PCR. Counted here are 45,000 to 75,000 clones, around 94% occurring once; the ten biggest clones make up around 18%. The CDR3 is 15 amino acids. V lost 4 bases and J lost 6; bases outside the gene matches: 7. Germline CDR1 and CDR2: SGHRS and YFSETQ. Whole-study findings and limits: Human T cells were selected on several MHC II alleles. Human CDR3s averaged more deletions and insertions than mouse CDR3s. The lowest clonal inequality scores came from most of the three human donors.

As concerns this clone: Its target is not known.

The clonotype comes from a person aged 60 to 70 in good health. This chain links TRBV5-1 with TRBJ1-2, with 12 bases matching TRBD1. Material for sequencing was naive CD4+ T cells from blood. Subset reported: CD45RO-negative CD62L-positive naive CD4 T cells. The CDR3 region has the DNA TGCGCCAGCAGCCAGAGGGACAGGGGGCCCAATGGCTACACCTTC. Translated, it gives CASSQRDRGPNGYTF.